One sample yielded the 3 T cell receptor beta chains listed below, sequenced in a study of cytomegalovirus exposure and HLA in healthy donors. PCR used 60 Vbeta primers and 13 Jbeta primers. Sequencing used immunoSEQ multiplex PCR; TCRdb keeps in-frame clones, though not all of them. Of almost 200,000 clones in the sample, around 80% are singletons; the top ten hold 4.4%. The material sequenced was PBMCs. Receptors originate from a woman in her twenties or thirties in good health and CMV-seropositive.

The V call is TRBV19, the J call TRBJ2-7; D might be TRBD1 (5 bases). Germline CDR1 is LNHDA and CDR2 is SQIVND (reference sequence). The CDR3 length is 17 residues. Trimming shortened V by 5 bases and J by 4 bases, and 24 bases separated the two germline ends. In DNA, the CDR3 is TGTGCCAGTAGTCTCACGGGTACGGCAGGGTTGGGGTACGAGCAGTACTTC. This translates into CASSLTGTAGLGYEQYF.

The chain combines TRBV6-5 with TRBJ2-1, with 11 nucleotides matching TRBD2. V trimming: 4 bases; J trimming: 2 bases; junction bases outside the gene matches: 4. Germline V CDR1 and CDR2: MNHEY, SVGAGI. The CDR3 loop spans 16 amino acids. CDR3 protein: CASSSLTSGTYNEQFF. For the CDR3, the DNA is TGTGCCAGCAGTTCATTGACTAGCGGGACCTACAATGAGCAGTTCTTC.

The chain links TRBV2 to TRBJ2-3; 8 bases map to TRBD2. After removal of 7 bases from V and 0 bases from J, the junction contained 6 bases not matched to a gene. Germline assignment: CDR1 SNHLY and CDR2 FYNNEI. The CDR3 sequence is 15 residues long. Here the CDR3 DNA reads TGTGCCAGCATAGCGGGGACTTCTAGCACAGATACGCAGTATTTT. It translates to CASIAGTSSTDTQYF.